Presented here are 10 T cell receptor beta chains from one specimen sequenced in a study of T cells in Graves' hyperthyroidism and ophthalmopathy (dated by TCRdb to the late 2010s). Library prep was done by multiplex PCR. These reads were obtained on an Illumina HiSeq 2000. The TCR beta CDR3 regions were amplified from RNA transcripts. A first-round RT-PCR of the TCR CDR3 used the HTBI primer set with the Qiagen OneStep RT-PCR kit. TCRdb ran its own pipeline on the public reads, namely fastp trimming at Q25 and MiXCR clone calling, and kept in-frame beta chains. Each CDR3 protein appears once, grouped with its most common genes and DNA. The sample table lists around 720,000 distinct CDR3 sequences, around 40% of them with a count of one. The ten largest clones take up less than 35% of the sample. Sequenced sample: blood. The receptor set was obtained from a woman aged 40 to 50 with Graves' hyperthyroidism.

This clonotype was seen at least ten times. The chain carries TRBV10-2 and TRBJ2-5, with a possible D match to TRBD1 (5 bases). Looked up from germline, CDR1 is WSHSY and CDR2 is SAAADI. V lost 6 bases and J lost 2, with 10 bases in between. This CDR3 has 13 residues. CDR3 nucleotides: TGCGCCAGCAGCAGGACACGGCAAGAGACCCAGTACTTC. This sequence encodes CASSRTRQETQYF.

The V gene is TRBV7-2, the J gene TRBJ1-2; D unresolved. CDR1 is SGHTA, CDR2 FQGNSA, per germline. This CDR3 has 12 residues. Trimming left V 8 bases short and J 5 bases short, with 12 bases between. Here the CDR3 reads CASLDGIYGYTF. The CDR3, as DNA: TGTGCCAGCTTGGACGGGATATATGGCTACACCTTC.

The chain combines TRBV9 with TRBJ2-7; D is unclear. Germline CDR1 is SGDLS and CDR2 is YYNGEE. V was pared by 4 bases and J by 6 bases, with 23 bases between. The CDR3 loop spans 16 amino acids. DNA of the CDR3: TGTGCCAGCAGCTTAGGTGGGGTCAACCATGACTGCGAGCAGTACTTC. Amino acid sequence: CASSLGGVNHDCEQYF.

The chain combines TRBV7-8 with TRBJ2-5; TRBD2 is a possible D gene (5 bases). Gene TRBJ2-1 matches the end of the DNA better, so the J call may be wrong. CDR1 is SGHVS, CDR2 FQNEAQ, per germline. CDR3 length: 14 amino acids. CDR3 sequence: CASSLADSGNEQFF. CDR3 nucleotides: TGTGCCAGCAGCTTGGCGGACTCCGGGAATGAGCAGTTCTTC.

This clonotype was detected ten times or more. The chain has TRBV2 and TRBJ2-7; 8 bases align to TRBD1. Trimming took 6 bases from V and 0 from J; bases not matched to a gene: 10. CDR1 is SNHLY and CDR2 is FYNNEI in the germline V gene. CDR3 length: 16 residues. The CDR3 loop reads CASSPGTGPSSYEQYF. Written as DNA, the CDR3 is TGTGCCAGCAGCCCAGGGACAGGCCCCAGCTCCTACGAGCAGTACTTC.

This clonotype was detected only a few times. The genes are TRBV5-6 and TRBJ1-5, with a tentative D call TRBD1 (5 bases). The length of the CDR3 is 14 residues. Germline V lookup: CDR1 SGHDT, CDR2 YYEEEE. With 5 bases removed from V and 7 bases from J, the gap between germline ends came to 16 bases. CDR3 protein: CASSYGGHYQPQHF. DNA of the CDR3: TGTGCCAGCAGTTACGGCGGACATTACCAGCCCCAGCATTTT.

Ten or more counts support this clonotype. The chain links TRBV9 to TRBJ1-3; D remains ambiguous. There are 18 residues in the CDR3. Trimming pared 4 bases from V and 0 bases from J, leaving 20 bases between. CDR1 and CDR2 (germline): SGDLS, YYNGEE. The CDR3 nucleotides read TGTGCCAGCAGCCGCCCGTCATTCAACATTGTCTCTGGAAACACCATATATTTT. Its protein product is CASSRPSFNIVSGNTIYF.

There are many counts of this clonotype. This chain's CDR3 is CASSRGLAGIGEETQYF. The CDR3 nucleotides are TGTGCCAGCAGCCGGGGACTAGCGGGGATAGGCGAAGAGACCCAGTACTTC. V usage is TRBV7-8 and J usage is TRBJ2-5; 13 bases are shared with TRBD2. J gave up 3 bases and V 5 bases, and 9 bases lay outside the gene matches. This CDR3 is 17 amino acids long. Germline V gene data show CDR1 as SGHVS and CDR2 as FQNEAQ.

This clonotype has a count of ten or more. This chain joins TRBV15 and TRBJ1-6; perhaps TRBD1 as D (5 bases). CDR3 length: 16 residues. The ends were cut back, 5 bases at V and 0 bases at J, with 11 bases in the middle. CDR1 is LNHNV, CDR2 YYDKDF, per germline (reference sequence). The CDR3 reads CATSRDVSSYNSPLHF. The DNA of the CDR3 is TGTGCCACCAGCCGGGACGTTAGCTCCTATAATTCACCCCTCCACTTT.

The rearrangement uses TRBV4-2 and TRBJ1-1; D remains unclear. Germline V CDR1 and CDR2: LGHNA, YNFKEQ. The V end lost 7 bases, the J end lost 5 bases, and 17 bases lay between the germline ends. The CDR3 spans 14 residues. For the CDR3, the DNA is TGTGCCAGCACTGGGCGTAGCATTCAGACTGAAGCTTTCTTT. Its protein is CASTGRSIQTEAFF.